Presented here are 22 T cell receptor beta chains from one specimen sequenced in a study of Graves' ophthalmopathy and Graves' hyperthyroidism. TCR beta CDR3 regions were amplified from RNA transcripts. After a first-round RT-PCR with HTBI primers, a second-round multiplex PCR was run. TCRdb re-analysed the multiplex PCR reads in MiXCR, keeping a single row per CDR3 protein. The data contain over a million distinct CDR3 sequences, about two fifths of them seen just once; the ten biggest clones take up 11%. Specimen: peripheral blood or thyroid tissue (not recorded which). The receptors here all came from an adult man with Graves' hyperthyroidism.

This clonotype was seen a few times. A much more abundant neighbour one base away suggests this may be a read error. CDR3 loop: CASSPAQGQEDEQYF. CDR3 DNA sequence: TGTGCCAGCAGCCCGGCCCAGGGACAGGAGGACGAGCAGTACTTC. The chain carries TRBV7-9 and TRBJ2-7; 8 nucleotides agree with TRBD1. This CDR3 has 15 amino acids. In germline, CDR1 is SEHNR, CDR2 FQNEAQ (reference sequence). The ends lost 5 bases at V and 5 bases at J; junction bases unmatched: 11.

This clonotype was observed a few times. The chain recombines TRBV7-8 with TRBJ1-4; 9 bases fit TRBD1. The germline CDR1 and CDR2 sequences are SGHVS and FQNEAQ. This CDR3 contains 16 residues. Trimming took 8 bases from V and 11 from J; bases not matched to a gene: 18. The CDR3 region is CASARGSGTGWWKLFF. CDR3 sequence (DNA): TGTGCCAGCGCGCGCGGATCCGGGACAGGGTGGTGGAAACTGTTTTTT.

There are many counts of this clonotype. V usage is TRBV7-2 and J usage is TRBJ2-3; D is unclear. Germline CDR1 and CDR2: SGHTA and FQGNSA. Trimming cost V 1 base and J 0 bases, with 8 bases left between them. This CDR3 is built from 15 residues. This CDR3 is CASSLGGRSTDTQYF. Here the CDR3 DNA reads TGTGCCAGCAGCTTAGGCGGCAGGAGCACAGATACGCAGTATTTT.

This clonotype was detected a few times. This chain links TRBV4-3 with TRBJ1-2; no clear D. The CDR3 extends over 15 amino acids. Trimming stripped 3 bases from V and 2 bases from J, with 13 bases between. The germline V gene encodes CDR1 LGHNA and CDR2 YSLEER. CDR3 loop: CASSHLLASNYGYTF. The CDR3 region has the DNA TGCGCCAGCAGCCACCTTTTAGCGTCAAACTATGGCTACACCTTC.

This clonotype has a single count. The chain employs TRBV27 and TRBJ1-1; possibly TRBD1 for D (5 bases). The CDR3 is 10 amino acids. Germline V gene data show CDR1 as MNHEY and CDR2 as SMNVEV (reference sequence). Trimming removed 8 bases at V and 12 bases at J, with 13 bases between. CDR3 DNA: TGTGCCAGCCGGGACCGCTTGACTTTCTTT. It codes for CASRDRLTFF.

About this clonotype itself: A much larger clonotype is one base distant, so this may be a read error. V is TRBV7-2 and J is TRBJ1-4, with a weak D call TRBD1 (6 bases). Germline V gene sequence: CDR1 SGHTA, CDR2 FQGNSA. The CDR3 runs to 15 residues. The CDR3 bases are TGTGCCAGCAGCTTAGCTACTGGGGGCTGGGAAAGACTGTTTTTT. It specifies CASSLATGGWERLFF.

This clonotype came up a few times. This chain connects TRBV28 to TRBJ1-6; 10 bases agree with TRBD1. Germline V CDR1 and CDR2: MDHEN, SYDVKM. The junction had 3 bases not matched to a gene; V was cut back by 3 bases and J by 7 bases. This CDR3 has 15 amino acids. The CDR3, as DNA: TGTGCCAGCAGTTTTAAGGGACAGGGGAATTCACCCCTCCACTTT. Translating gives CASSFKGQGNSPLHF.

This clonotype was seen more than once but under ten times. The chain links TRBV6-5 to TRBJ1-2; tentatively, D is TRBD1 (5 bases). Trimming took 6 bases from V and 2 from J, leaving 13 bases between them. The CDR3 loop spans 14 amino acids. In germline, CDR1 is MNHEY, CDR2 SVGAGI. The CDR3 spells CASRRAAGNYGYTF. CDR3 coding DNA: TGTGCCAGCAGGCGAGCAGCAGGGAACTATGGCTACACCTTC.

This clonotype appeared a few times. This chain uses TRBV5-8 with TRBJ2-7; 8 bases are shared with TRBD1. CDR3 length equals 16 residues. CDR1 and CDR2 (germline): SGHTS, YDEGEE. With 4 bases clipped from V and 0 bases from J, the junction kept 9 bases outside the gene matches. CDR3 sequence reads: CASSLDRGLISYEQYF. The CDR3 nucleotides read TGTGCCAGCAGCCTAGACAGGGGTCTGATCTCCTACGAGCAGTACTTC.

This clonotype was observed a handful of times. One junction end does not reproduce the germline sequence, and a read error may be involved. The V call is TRBV6-2 or TRBV6-3, the J call TRBJ2-7; 7 bases align to TRBD1. The CDR3 totals 13 residues. In germline, CDR1 is MNHEY, CDR2 SVGEGT. In DNA form, the CDR3 reads TGTGCCAGCAGTCCCCCCAATCCGACAGGGAGACACTTC. Residues: CASSPPNPTGRHF.

This clonotype came up many times. The V and J genes are TRBV19 and TRBJ1-5, with D perhaps TRBD1 (5 bases). CDR1 and CDR2 from the germline V gene are LNHDA and SQIVND (reference sequence). The CDR3 is 16 residues long. The V end lost 3 bases, the J end lost 2 bases, and 14 bases lay between the germline ends. The CDR3 nucleotides read TGTGCCAGTAGTATTGAGCAGGGATTGGGCAATCAGCCCCAGCATTTT. This codes for CASSIEQGLGNQPQHF.

This rearrangement joins TRBV12-3 or TRBV12-4 to TRBJ2-2, with D unclear. Trimming shortened V by 1 base and J by 3 bases, and 9 bases separated the two germline ends. The CDR3 has 15 residues. CDR3 sequence (DNA): TGTGCCAGCAGTTTAGGCAGGAGCTACACCGGGGAGCTGTTTTTT. It encodes CASSLGRSYTGELFF.

This clonotype showed up many times. V is TRBV19 and J is TRBJ1-1, with D uncertain. CDR3 length: 14 residues. V shed 3 bases and J shed 2 bases, with 10 bases lying between them. Germline assignment: CDR1 LNHDA and CDR2 SQIVND (reference sequence). The CDR3 is CASSINRYNTEAFF. The CDR3 nucleotides read TGTGCCAGTAGTATTAACAGATACAACACTGAAGCTTTCTTT.

V gene TRBV7-8 combines with J gene TRBJ1-4; 7 bases fit TRBD1. Trimming took 2 bases from V and 5 from J; bases not matched to a gene: 5. The germline V gene encodes CDR1 SGHVS and CDR2 FQNEAQ. The CDR3 has 15 amino acids. The chain's CDR3 is CASSLRQGLNEKLFF. CDR3 sequence (DNA): TGTGCCAGCAGCTTACGACAGGGACTAAATGAAAAACTGTTTTTT.

This rearrangement joins TRBV24-1 to TRBJ1-5; TRBD1 aligns across 9 bases. Unmatched junction bases numbered 10, after V lost 10 bases and J lost 7 bases. CDR3 length: 14 amino acids. Per germline, CDR1 KGHDR and CDR2 SFDVKD. CDR3 coding DNA: TGTGCCACGGGCGGACAGGGGTCGGGGCAGCCCCAGCATTTT. It specifies CATGGQGSGQPQHF.

This clonotype showed up many times. The V and J genes are TRBV29-1 and TRBJ2-7; TRBD2 agrees at 7 bases. The CDR3 runs 15 residues. J lost 2 bases, V lost 3 bases, and 10 bases had no gene match. Germline V gene lookup returns CDR1 SQVTM and CDR2 ANQGSEA. The DNA of the CDR3 is TGCAGCGTTGAGGGCGTAGCGGGTGGGGCCTACGAGCAGTACTTC. Protein sequence: CSVEGVAGGAYEQYF.

In this sample, this clonotype turned up a few times. This sequence joins TRBV7-2 and TRBJ2-7; 8 bases are a match to TRBD2. CDR1 SGHTA and CDR2 FQGNSA come from the germline V gene. The junction had 21 bases not matched to a gene; V was cut back by 3 bases and J by 2 bases. CDR3 length equals 20 residues. CDR3 loop: CASSLAAGRSSGEITYEQYF. The DNA for the CDR3 is TGTGCCAGCAGCTTGGCCGCGGGGAGGAGTAGCGGGGAAATAACCTACGAGCAGTACTTC. The variable domain in full, completed from reference TRBV7-2 and TRBJ2-7, reads GAGVSQSPSNKVTEKGKDVELRCDPISGHTALYWYRQSLGQGLEFLIYFQGNSAPDKSGLPSDRFSAERTGGSVSTLTIQRTQQEDSAVYLCASSLAAGRSSGEITYEQYFGPGTRLTVT.

The chain has TRBV20-1 and TRBJ2-7; 7 bases map to TRBD2. Per the germline V gene, CDR1 is DFQATT and CDR2 is SNEGSKA (reference sequence). V lost 3 bases, J lost 5 bases, and 16 bases stayed unmatched. This CDR3 has 16 residues. The DNA for the CDR3 is TGCAGTGCTAGTGATGGGACTAACGGGGCCTTGGACGAGCAGTACTTC. Residues: CSASDGTNGALDEQYF.

At least ten counts were recorded for this clonotype. The chain carries TRBV11-2 and TRBJ2-7; 9 bases line up with TRBD1. This CDR3 is built from 15 residues. Germline CDR1 is SGHAT and CDR2 is FQNNGV. After removal of 0 bases from V and 2 bases from J, the junction contained 2 bases not matched to a gene. CDR3 in amino acids: CASSLEGTGPYEQYF. The CDR3 DNA follows: TGTGCCAGCAGCTTAGAAGGGACAGGGCCCTACGAGCAGTACTTC.

The V gene is TRBV10-3, the J gene TRBJ1-3; a weak D match, TRBD1 (5 bases). Germline V CDR1 and CDR2: ENHRY, SYGVKD. The CDR3 covers 17 residues. V lost 10 bases and J 0 bases, leaving 22 bases between the germline ends. CDR3 coding DNA: TGTGCCAGCACAAGACAGTGGGAGACCGTCTCTGGAAACACCATATATTTT. This gives the protein CASTRQWETVSGNTIYF.

DNA for the CDR3: TGTGCCATCAGGGGGACAGGGGCCTCCTACGAGCAGTACTTC. Amino acid sequence: CAIRGTGASYEQYF. The chain couples TRBV10-3 to TRBJ2-7, with 10 bases fitting TRBD1. Trimming cost V 6 bases and J 0 bases; bases outside gene matches: 2. The CDR3 covers 14 residues. Germline V gene lookup returns CDR1 ENHRY and CDR2 SYGVKD.

This clonotype was seen a handful of times. The chain recombines TRBV20-1 with TRBJ2-7, with TRBD2 identical over 11 bases. Looked up from germline, CDR1 is DFQATT and CDR2 is SNEGSKA (reference sequence). CDR3 size: 17 residues. The trim removed 7 bases at V and 2 bases at J, leaving 16 bases unmatched. The CDR3 spells CSVPNFRTSGLTYEQYF. As DNA, the CDR3 is TGCAGTGTCCCCAACTTCCGGACTAGCGGGCTTACCTACGAGCAGTACTTC.